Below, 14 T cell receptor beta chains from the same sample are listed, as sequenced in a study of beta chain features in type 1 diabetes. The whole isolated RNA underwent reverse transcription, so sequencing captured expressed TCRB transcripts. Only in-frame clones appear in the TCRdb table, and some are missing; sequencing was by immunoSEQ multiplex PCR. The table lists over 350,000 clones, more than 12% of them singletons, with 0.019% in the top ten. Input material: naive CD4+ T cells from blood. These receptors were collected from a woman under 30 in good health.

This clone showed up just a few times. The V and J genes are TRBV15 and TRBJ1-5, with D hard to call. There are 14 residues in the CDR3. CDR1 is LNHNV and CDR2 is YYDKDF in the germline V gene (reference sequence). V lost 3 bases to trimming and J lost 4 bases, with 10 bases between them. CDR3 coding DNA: TGTGCCACCAGCAGCCTAAGAAGTAATCAGCCCCAGCATTTT. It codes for CATSSLRSNQPQHF.

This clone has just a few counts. This CDR3 is CAWSVRGTYTDTQYF. The CDR3 bases are TGTGCCTGGAGTGTACGGGGAACTTACACAGATACGCAGTATTTT. This chain joins TRBV30 and TRBJ2-3, with a possible D match to TRBD2 (5 bases). Germline values: CDR1 GTSNPN, CDR2 SVGIG (reference sequence). V lost 0 bases, J lost 2 bases, and 12 bases lay in between. CDR3 size: 15 residues.

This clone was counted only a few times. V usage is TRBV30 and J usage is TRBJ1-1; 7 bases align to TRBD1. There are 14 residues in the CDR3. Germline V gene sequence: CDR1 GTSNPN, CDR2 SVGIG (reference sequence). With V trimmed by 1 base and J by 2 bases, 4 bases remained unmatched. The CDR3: CAWSEGQPNTEAFF. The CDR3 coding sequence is TGTGCCTGGAGTGAGGGACAGCCTAACACTGAAGCTTTCTTT.

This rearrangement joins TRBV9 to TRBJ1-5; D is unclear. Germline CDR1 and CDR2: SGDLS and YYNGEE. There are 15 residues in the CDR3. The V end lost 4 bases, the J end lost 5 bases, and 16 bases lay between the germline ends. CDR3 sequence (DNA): TGTGCCAGCAGCCCCACTGTGAGGATTGATCAGCCCCAGCATTTT. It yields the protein CASSPTVRIDQPQHF.

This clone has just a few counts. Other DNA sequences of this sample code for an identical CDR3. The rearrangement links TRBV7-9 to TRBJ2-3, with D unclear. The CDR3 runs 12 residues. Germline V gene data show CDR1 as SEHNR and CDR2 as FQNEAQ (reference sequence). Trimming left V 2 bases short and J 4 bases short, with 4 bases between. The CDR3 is CASSLISDTQYF. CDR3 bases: TGTGCCAGCAGCTTAATCTCAGATACGCAGTATTTT.

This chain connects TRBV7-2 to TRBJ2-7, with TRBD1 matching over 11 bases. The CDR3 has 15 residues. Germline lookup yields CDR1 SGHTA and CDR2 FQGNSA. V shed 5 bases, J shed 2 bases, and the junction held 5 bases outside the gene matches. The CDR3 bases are TGTGCCAGCAGCGGTCCGGGACAGGGGGCCTACGAGCAGTACTTC. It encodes CASSGPGQGAYEQYF.

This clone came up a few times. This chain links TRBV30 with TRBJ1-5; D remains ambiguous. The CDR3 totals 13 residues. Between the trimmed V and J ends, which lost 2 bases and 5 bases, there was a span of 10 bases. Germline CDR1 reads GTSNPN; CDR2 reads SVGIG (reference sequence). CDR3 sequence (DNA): TGTGCCTGGAGTAGAGAGCAAGATCAGCCCCAGCATTTT. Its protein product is CAWSREQDQPQHF.

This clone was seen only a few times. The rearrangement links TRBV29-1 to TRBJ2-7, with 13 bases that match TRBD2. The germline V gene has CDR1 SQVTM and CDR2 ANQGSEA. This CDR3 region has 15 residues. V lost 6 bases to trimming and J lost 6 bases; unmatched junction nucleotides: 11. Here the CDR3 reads CSVLRGTSGIGEQYF. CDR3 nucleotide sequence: TGCAGCGTCCTACGAGGGACTAGCGGGATCGGCGAGCAGTACTTC.

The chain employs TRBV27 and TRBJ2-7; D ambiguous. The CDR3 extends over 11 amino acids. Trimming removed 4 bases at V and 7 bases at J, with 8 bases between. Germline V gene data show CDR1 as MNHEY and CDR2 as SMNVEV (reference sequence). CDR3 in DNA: TGTGCCAGCAGTTCGACGCGGGAGCAGTACTTC. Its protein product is CASSSTREQYF.

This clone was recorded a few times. CDR3 DNA sequence: TGCAGTGGCAGAGGATTAGAGACCCAGTACTTC. As protein: CSGRGLETQYF. J is TRBJ2-5 and V is TRBV20-1; no clear D. Trimming took 7 bases from V and 4 from J, leaving 10 bases between them. CDR3 length: 11 amino acids. Germline V gives CDR1 DFQATT, CDR2 SNEGSKA (reference sequence).

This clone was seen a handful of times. CDR3 sequence: CATSSRLAGSYEQYF. CDR3 DNA: TGTGCCACCAGCTCCAGACTAGCGGGTTCCTACGAGCAGTACTTC. V is TRBV15 and J is TRBJ2-7; 10 positions agree with TRBD2. CDR1 is LNHNV, CDR2 YYDKDF, per germline (reference sequence). The ends lost 5 bases at V and 1 base at J; junction bases unmatched: 5. CDR3 length equals 15 residues. The variable domain in full, with the rest retrieved from reference TRBV15 and TRBJ2-7, is DAMVIQNPRYQVTQFGKPVTLSCSQTLNHNVMYWYQQKSSQAPKLLFHYYDKDFNNEADTPDNFQSRRPNTSFCFLDIRSPGLGDTAMYLCATSSRLAGSYEQYFGPGTRLTVT.

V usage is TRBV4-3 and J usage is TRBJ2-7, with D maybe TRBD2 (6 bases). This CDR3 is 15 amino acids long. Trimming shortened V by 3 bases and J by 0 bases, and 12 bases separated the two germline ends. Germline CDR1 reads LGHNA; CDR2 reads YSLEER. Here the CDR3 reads CASSHGTGFSYEQYF. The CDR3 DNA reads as TGCGCCAGCAGCCACGGGACTGGTTTCTCCTACGAGCAGTACTTC.

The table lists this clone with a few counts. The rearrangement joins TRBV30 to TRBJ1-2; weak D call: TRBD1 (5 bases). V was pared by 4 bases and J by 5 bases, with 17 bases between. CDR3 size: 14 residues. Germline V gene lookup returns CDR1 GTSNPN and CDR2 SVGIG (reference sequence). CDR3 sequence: CAWTFDSEFYGYTF. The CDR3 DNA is TGTGCCTGGACATTTGACAGCGAGTTTTATGGCTACACCTTC.

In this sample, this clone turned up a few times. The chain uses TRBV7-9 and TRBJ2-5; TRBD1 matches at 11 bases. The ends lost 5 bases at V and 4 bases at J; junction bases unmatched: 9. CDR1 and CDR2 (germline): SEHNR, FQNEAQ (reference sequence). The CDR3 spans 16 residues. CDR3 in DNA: TGTGCCAGCAGCGAGTTGGGACAGGGGGTTACAGAGACCCAGTACTTC. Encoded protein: CASSELGQGVTETQYF.